These 8 T cell receptor beta chains came from one sample sequenced in a study of blood T cell repertoires in COVID-19. Some clones are missing from TCRdb's copy, which holds only in-frame ones; the method was immunoSEQ multiplex PCR. This sample has some 200,000 clones, with around 89% found just once. Sequencing used PBMCs or T cells enriched from blood (not recorded which). The receptors were gathered from a woman aged 18-30 years who had recovered from COVID-19.

The chain carries TRBV5-1 and TRBJ2-1; D ambiguous. The germline CDR1 and CDR2 sequences are SGHRS and YFSETQ. This CDR3 region has 12 residues. The V and J ends lost 1 base and 6 bases respectively, with 5 bases between them. Here the CDR3 reads CASSLPSNEQFF. The CDR3 DNA reads TGCGCCAGCAGCTTGCCGTCCAATGAGCAGTTCTTC.

The chain carries TRBV12-5 and TRBJ2-1, with a weak D call TRBD2 (6 bases). The CDR3 length is 19 residues. The germline V and J ends were trimmed by 0 bases and 0 bases, with 18 bases remaining between them. CDR1 and CDR2 (germline): LGHNT, FRNRAP. The CDR3 DNA sequence: TGTGCTAGTGGTTTGGTAGTCGGCGGGGCCAGGAGCTCCTACAATGAGCAGTTCTTC. This encodes CASGLVVGGARSSYNEQFF.

This CDR3 is CASSLGAGTYEQYF. In DNA form, the CDR3 reads TGTGCCAGCAGCCTGGGGGCCGGAACCTACGAGCAGTACTTC. The chain couples TRBV2 to TRBJ2-7; TRBD1 is a possible D gene (6 bases). Germline V gives CDR1 SNHLY, CDR2 FYNNEI. Trimming took off 6 bases at V and 2 bases at J, with 14 bases between the two ends. CDR3 size: 14 residues. Full variable domain (remainder filled in from reference TRBV2 and TRBJ2-7): EPEVTQTPSHQVTQMGQEVILRCVPISNHLYFYWYRQILGQKVEFLVSFYNNEISEKSEIFDDQFSVERPDGSNFTLKIRSTKLEDSAMYFCASSLGAGTYEQYFGPGTRLTVT.

This clone came up once. V usage is TRBV12-3 or TRBV12-4 and J usage is TRBJ1-4; D unresolved. Between the trimmed V and J ends, which lost 3 bases and 7 bases, there was a span of 6 bases. This CDR3 comprises 12 residues. CDR3 sequence (DNA): TGTGCCAGCAGTTTTACTCTTGAAAAACTGTTTTTT. It encodes CASSFTLEKLFF.

This chain links TRBV7-2 with TRBJ1-3; D unresolved. Trimming stripped 5 bases from V and 0 bases from J, with 8 bases between. Germline V gene lookup returns CDR1 SGHTA and CDR2 FQGNSA. The CDR3 loop spans 14 amino acids. CDR3 sequence: CASSKPSSGNTIYF. DNA for the CDR3: TGTGCCAGCAGCAAACCGAGCTCTGGAAACACCATATATTTT.

This clone was observed once. The V gene is TRBV5-1, the J gene TRBJ2-1, with 9 bases lining up with TRBD2. This CDR3 has 15 amino acids. In germline, CDR1 is SGHRS, CDR2 YFSETQ. Losses at the gene ends were 4 bases for V and 8 bases for J; bases not matched to a gene: 10. CDR3 nucleotides: TGCGCCAGCAGCGTGGGACTAGCAAAGTACGATGAGCAGTTCTTC. Protein product: CASSVGLAKYDEQFF.

The genes are TRBV19 and TRBJ2-1; TRBD2 matches 15 bases. The CDR3 has 19 residues. CDR1 is LNHDA and CDR2 is SQIVND in the germline V gene (reference sequence). Trimming at V came to 3 bases and at J to 4 bases, leaving 10 bases not matched to a gene. The CDR3 DNA sequence: TGTGCCAGTAGTATCCTCTCCGGGACTAGCGGGGGGCCATACAATGAGCAGTTCTTC. This sequence encodes CASSILSGTSGGPYNEQFF. Together with reference TRBV19 and TRBJ2-1, the CDR3 gives the full variable domain: DGGITQSPKYLFRKEGQNVTLSCEQNLNHDAMYWYRQDPGQGLRLIYYSQIVNDFQKGDIAEGYSVSREKKESFPLTVTSAQKNPTAFYLCASSILSGTSGGPYNEQFFGPGTRLTVL.

This chain connects TRBV6-5 to TRBJ1-5; D is perhaps TRBD1 (6 bases). Germline V lookup: CDR1 MNHEY, CDR2 SVGAGI. This CDR3 spans 15 amino acids. V shed 0 bases and J shed 5 bases, with 11 bases lying between them. CDR3 DNA: TGTGCCAGCAGTTACTCATATAGGACAGATCAGCCCCAGCATTTT. Amino acids: CASSYSYRTDQPQHF.